The 9 T cell receptor beta chains below were found in one sample sequenced in a study of shared clonotypes between healthy human individuals. Generated by immunoSEQ multiplex PCR, the TCRdb table keeps only in-frame clones and is missing some. The repertoire holds about 1.5 million clones, over 95% seen once, with more than 0.9% in the top ten. The material sequenced was naive CD4+ T cells sorted from blood. Subset reported: CD45RA+ positively selected. The receptors were gathered from a man aged 25 to 45 in good health.

The table lists this clone with a count of one. The chain uses TRBV5-8 and TRBJ2-7; 7 nucleotides match TRBD1. The CDR3 runs to 14 residues. Trimming cost V 2 bases and J 2 bases; bases outside gene matches: 4. Germline values: CDR1 SGHTS, CDR2 YDEGEE. CDR3 in amino acids: CASSFSQGAYEQYF. The DNA of the CDR3 is TGTGCCAGCAGCTTTAGTCAGGGGGCCTACGAGCAGTACTTC.

The V gene is TRBV5-1, the J gene TRBJ2-3; either TRBD1 or TRBD2 may supply D (5 bases each). V lost 4 bases and J 0 bases, leaving 12 bases between the germline ends. The CDR3 contains 15 residues. Germline loops: CDR1 SGHRS, CDR2 YFSETQ. The DNA for the CDR3 is TGCGCCAGCAGCCCCGGGACCTCTAGCACAGATACGCAGTATTTT. This translates into CASSPGTSSTDTQYF. Full variable domain (outside the CDR3, taken from reference TRBV5-1 and TRBJ2-3): KAGVTQTPRYLIKTRGQQVTLSCSPISGHRSVSWYQQTPGQGLQFLFEYFSETQRNKGNFPGRFSGRQFSNSRSEMNVSTLELGDSALYLCASSPGTSSTDTQYFGPGTRLTVL.

V gene TRBV4-1 combines with J gene TRBJ2-3; no definite D call. This CDR3 has 12 amino acids. Trimming took 3 bases from V and 11 from J, leaving 12 bases between them. Germline V gene data show CDR1 as MGHRA and CDR2 as YSYEKL. The CDR3 nucleotides are TGCGCCAGCAGCCAGACGACTTCTCAGCAGTATTTT. Translating gives CASSQTTSQQYF.

V is TRBV5-6 and J is TRBJ1-2; D remains unclear. Germline V CDR1 and CDR2: SGHDT, YYEEEE. This CDR3 region has 14 residues. The V gene lost 7 bases and the J gene lost 1 base, with 14 bases spanning the gap. In DNA, the CDR3 is TGTGCCAGCCTGTGGTCAGGCCTTAACTATGGCTACACCTTC. Its protein is CASLWSGLNYGYTF.

J is TRBJ2-1 and V is TRBV5-4; 8 bases map to TRBD2. Germline V gene data show CDR1 as SGHNT and CDR2 as YYREEE (reference sequence). J lost 2 bases, V lost 0 bases, and 7 bases had no gene match. This CDR3 is built from 17 residues. The CDR3 sequence: CASSLEGGGRTYNEQFF. CDR3 nucleotide sequence: TGTGCCAGCAGCTTGGAGGGCGGCGGGAGGACCTACAATGAGCAGTTCTTC.

The chain uses TRBV7-9 and TRBJ2-2, with no clear D. The V gene's germline CDR1 is SEHNR and CDR2 FQNEAQ (reference sequence). V was trimmed by 5 bases and J by 4 bases, leaving 8 bases between them. CDR3 size: 13 residues. CDR3 sequence (DNA): TGTGCCAGCAGCACAACAGTCACCGGGGAGCTGTTTTTT. Amino acid sequence: CASSTTVTGELFF.

CDR3 sequence (DNA): TGCGCCAGCAGTCGTGGGACTAGCGGGACGGGTGAGCAGTTCTTC. Protein sequence: CASSRGTSGTGEQFF. The chain carries TRBV10-1 and TRBJ2-1, with 13 bases lining up with TRBD2. Per the germline V gene, CDR1 is WNHNN and CDR2 is SYGVQD (reference sequence). Trimming at V came to 5 bases and at J to 9 bases, leaving 7 bases not matched to a gene. The CDR3 has 15 amino acids.

The rearrangement links TRBV18 to TRBJ2-1; TRBD2 is a possible D gene (5 bases). Germline loops: CDR1 KGHSH, CDR2 LQKENI. The CDR3 loop spans 12 amino acids. The V end lost 6 bases, the J end lost 9 bases, and 12 bases lay between the germline ends. The CDR3 coding sequence is TGTGCCAGCTCTCGAGGGATGGGTGAGCAGTTCTTC. Translation: CASSRGMGEQFF. Full variable domain (remainder filled in from reference TRBV18 and TRBJ2-1): NAGVMQNPRHLVRRRGQEARLRCSPMKGHSHVYWYRQLPEEGLKFMVYLQKENIIDESGMPKERFSAEFPKEGPSILRIQQVVRGDSAAYFCASSRGMGEQFFGPGTRLTVL.

This CDR3 reads CASSPYAGRKGYGYTF. DNA of the CDR3: TGTGCCAGCAGCCCATATGCGGGGAGGAAGGGCTATGGCTACACCTTC. The V gene is TRBV14, the J gene TRBJ1-2; D not certain. Germline lookup yields CDR1 SGHDN and CDR2 FVKESK. This CDR3 region has 16 residues. V was cut by 4 bases and J by 4 bases, with 19 bases left in between.